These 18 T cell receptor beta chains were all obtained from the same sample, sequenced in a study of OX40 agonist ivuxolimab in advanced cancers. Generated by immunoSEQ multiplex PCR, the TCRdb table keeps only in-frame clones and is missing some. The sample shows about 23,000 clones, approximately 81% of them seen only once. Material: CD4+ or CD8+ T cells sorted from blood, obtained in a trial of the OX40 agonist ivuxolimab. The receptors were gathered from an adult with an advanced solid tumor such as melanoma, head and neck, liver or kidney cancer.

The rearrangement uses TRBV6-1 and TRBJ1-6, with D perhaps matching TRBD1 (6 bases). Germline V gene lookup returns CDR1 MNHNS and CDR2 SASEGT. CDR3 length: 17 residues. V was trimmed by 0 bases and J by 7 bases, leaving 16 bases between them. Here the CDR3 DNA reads TGTGCCAGCAGTGAAGCGCTTCCGGGGGCGGGGAATTCACCCCTCCACTTT. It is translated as CASSEALPGAGNSPLHF.

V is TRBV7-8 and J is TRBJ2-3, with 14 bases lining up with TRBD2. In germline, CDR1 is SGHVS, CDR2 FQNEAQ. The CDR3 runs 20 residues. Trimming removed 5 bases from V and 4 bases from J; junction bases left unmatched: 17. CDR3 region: CASSRTSGGTAVTHPDTQYF. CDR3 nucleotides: TGTGCCAGCAGCCGGACTAGCGGGGGGACTGCGGTAACTCACCCAGATACGCAGTATTTT.

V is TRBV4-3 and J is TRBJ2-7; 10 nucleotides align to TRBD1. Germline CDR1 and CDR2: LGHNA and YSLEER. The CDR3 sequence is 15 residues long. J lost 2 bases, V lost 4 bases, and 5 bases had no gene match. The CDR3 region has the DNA TGCGCCAGCAGCCCATCGGACAGGGGGGCCTACGAGCAGTACTTC. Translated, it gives CASSPSDRGAYEQYF.

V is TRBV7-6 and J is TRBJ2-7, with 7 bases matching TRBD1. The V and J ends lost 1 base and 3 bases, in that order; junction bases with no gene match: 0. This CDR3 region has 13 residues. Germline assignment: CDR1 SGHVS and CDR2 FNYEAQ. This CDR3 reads CASSLGDSYEQYF. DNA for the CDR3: TGTGCCAGCAGCTTAGGGGACAGCTACGAGCAGTACTTC.

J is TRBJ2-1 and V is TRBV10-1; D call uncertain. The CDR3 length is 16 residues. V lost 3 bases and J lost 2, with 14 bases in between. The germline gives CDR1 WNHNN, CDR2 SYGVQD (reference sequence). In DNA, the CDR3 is TGCGCCAGCAGTGACCAGACCGAGTCTACCTACAATGAGCAGTTCTTC. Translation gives CASSDQTESTYNEQFF.

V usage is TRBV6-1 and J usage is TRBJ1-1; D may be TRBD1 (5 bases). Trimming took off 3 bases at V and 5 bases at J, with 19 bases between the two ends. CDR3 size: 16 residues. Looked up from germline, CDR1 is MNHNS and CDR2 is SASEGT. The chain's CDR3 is CASSEGGWIFGTEAFF. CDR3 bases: TGTGCCAGCAGTGAGGGGGGTTGGATCTTCGGGACTGAAGCTTTCTTT.

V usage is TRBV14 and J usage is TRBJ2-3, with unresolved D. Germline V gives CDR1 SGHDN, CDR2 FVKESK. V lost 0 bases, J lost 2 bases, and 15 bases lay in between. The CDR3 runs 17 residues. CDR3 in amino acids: CASSQDPPHPTTDTQYF. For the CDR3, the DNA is TGTGCCAGCAGCCAAGATCCCCCACACCCCACCACAGATACGCAGTATTTT.

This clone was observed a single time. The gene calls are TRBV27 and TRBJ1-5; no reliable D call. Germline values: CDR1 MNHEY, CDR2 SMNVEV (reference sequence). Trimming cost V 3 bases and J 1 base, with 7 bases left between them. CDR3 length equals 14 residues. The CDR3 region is CASSFVGSNQPQHF. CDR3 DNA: TGTGCCAGCAGTTTTGTGGGAAGCAATCAGCCCCAGCATTTT.

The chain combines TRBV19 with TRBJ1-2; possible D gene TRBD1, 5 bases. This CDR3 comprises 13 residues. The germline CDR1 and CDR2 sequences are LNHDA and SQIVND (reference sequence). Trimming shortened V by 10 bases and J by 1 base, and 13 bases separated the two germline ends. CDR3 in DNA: TGTGCCACCTTGGGACCGCTTAACTATGGCTACACCTTC. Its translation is CATLGPLNYGYTF.

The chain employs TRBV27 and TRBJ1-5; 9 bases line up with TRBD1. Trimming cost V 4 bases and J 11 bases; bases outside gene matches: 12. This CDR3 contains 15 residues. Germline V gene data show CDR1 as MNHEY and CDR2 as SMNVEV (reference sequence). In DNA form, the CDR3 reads TGTGCCAGCAGTTCACCGGGGACAGGGCACGCAGCCCAGCATTTT. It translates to CASSSPGTGHAAQHF.

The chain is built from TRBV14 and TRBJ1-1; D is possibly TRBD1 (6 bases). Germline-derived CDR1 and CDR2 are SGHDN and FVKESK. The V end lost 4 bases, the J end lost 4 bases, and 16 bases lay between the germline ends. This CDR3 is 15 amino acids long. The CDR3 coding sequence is TGTGCCAGCAGCCCAAGGGGGGAGGGACTCACTGAAGCTTTCTTT. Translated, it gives CASSPRGEGLTEAFF.

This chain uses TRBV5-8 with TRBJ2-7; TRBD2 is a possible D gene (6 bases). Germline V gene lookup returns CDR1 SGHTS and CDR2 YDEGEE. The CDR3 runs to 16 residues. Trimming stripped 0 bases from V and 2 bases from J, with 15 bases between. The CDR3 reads CASSLGGAGGAYEQYF. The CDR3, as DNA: TGTGCCAGCAGCTTGGGAGGGGCAGGAGGGGCCTACGAGCAGTACTTC. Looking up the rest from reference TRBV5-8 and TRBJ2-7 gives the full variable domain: EAGVTQSPTHLIKTRGQQATLRCSPISGHTSVYWYQQALGLGLQFLLWYDEGEERNRGNFPPRFSGRQFPNYSSELNVNALELEDSALYLCASSLGGAGGAYEQYFGPGTRLTVT.

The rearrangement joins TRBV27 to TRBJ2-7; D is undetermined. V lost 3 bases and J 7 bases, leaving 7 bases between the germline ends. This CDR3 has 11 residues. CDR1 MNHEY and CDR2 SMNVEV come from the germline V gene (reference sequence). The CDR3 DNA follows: TGTGCCAGCAGTTTCCTCGGGGAGCAGTACTTC. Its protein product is CASSFLGEQYF.

CDR3 in amino acids: CASSSRLMNTEAFF. The CDR3 bases are TGTGCCAGCAGCTCCAGGCTAATGAACACTGAAGCTTTCTTT. This sequence joins TRBV7-2 and TRBJ1-1; D unresolved. V was trimmed by 4 bases and J by 0 bases, leaving 9 bases between them. The germline V gene encodes CDR1 SGHTA and CDR2 FQGNSA. CDR3 length: 14 amino acids.

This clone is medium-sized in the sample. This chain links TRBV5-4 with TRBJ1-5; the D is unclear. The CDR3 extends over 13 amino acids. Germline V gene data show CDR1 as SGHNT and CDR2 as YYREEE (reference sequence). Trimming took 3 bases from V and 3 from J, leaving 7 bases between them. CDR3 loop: CASSSGPNQPQHF. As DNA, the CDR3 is TGTGCCAGCAGCTCCGGCCCCAATCAGCCCCAGCATTTT.

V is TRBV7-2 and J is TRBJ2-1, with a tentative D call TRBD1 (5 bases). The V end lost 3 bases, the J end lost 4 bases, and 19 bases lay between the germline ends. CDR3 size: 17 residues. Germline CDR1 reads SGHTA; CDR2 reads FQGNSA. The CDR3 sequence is CASSLDVTGGMYNEQFF. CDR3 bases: TGTGCCAGCAGCTTGGACGTCACAGGTGGGATGTACAATGAGCAGTTCTTC.

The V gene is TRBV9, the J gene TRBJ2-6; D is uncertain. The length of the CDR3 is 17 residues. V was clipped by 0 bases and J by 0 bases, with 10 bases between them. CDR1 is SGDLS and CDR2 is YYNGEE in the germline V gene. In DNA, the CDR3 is TGTGCCAGCAGCGTAGATGGGGTGATCTCTGGGGCCAACGTCCTGACTTTC. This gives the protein CASSVDGVISGANVLTF.

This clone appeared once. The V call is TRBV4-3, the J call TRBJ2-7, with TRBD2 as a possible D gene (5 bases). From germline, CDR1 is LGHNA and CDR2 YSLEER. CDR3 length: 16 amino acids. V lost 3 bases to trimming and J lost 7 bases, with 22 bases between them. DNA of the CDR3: TGCGCCAGCAGCCACCGGATAAGTTCGGGGTTGGAAGAGCAGTACTTC. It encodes CASSHRISSGLEEQYF.